One and the same sample provided the 31 T cell receptor beta chains below, sequenced in a study of blood T cell repertoires in COVID-19. Repertoires were generated with immunoSEQ multiplex PCR, while TCRdb's copy carries only in-frame clones and drops some. The table has 220,000 or so clones, more than 65% seen once. The sample comprised peripheral blood. Receptors originate from a woman in her twenties or thirties who had recovered from COVID-19.

V gene TRBV7-3 combines with J gene TRBJ2-6, with D perhaps matching TRBD1 (5 bases). V was shortened by 0 bases and J by 2 bases, with 8 bases between the two germline ends. The V gene's germline CDR1 is SGHTA and CDR2 FQGTGA. This CDR3 is 16 amino acids long. CDR3 sequence (DNA): TGTGCCAGCAGCTTAACGTCCAGGGCTGGGGCCAACGTCCTGACTTTC. This encodes CASSLTSRAGANVLTF.

The genes are TRBV7-8 and TRBJ1-5; 7 bases match TRBD1. Trimming cost V 5 bases and J 5 bases; bases outside gene matches: 15. The CDR3 sequence is 17 residues long. From germline, CDR1 is SGHVS and CDR2 FQNEAQ. CDR3 in DNA: TGTGCCAGCAGCGAAGGTGAGGGAGACAGGGCGGATCAGCCCCAGCATTTT. It yields the protein CASSEGEGDRADQPQHF.

This chain links TRBV29-1 with TRBJ2-5; 9 bases are a match to TRBD1. The germline V gene encodes CDR1 SQVTM and CDR2 ANQGSEA. Trimming cost V 5 bases and J 5 bases; bases outside gene matches: 12. This CDR3 is built from 15 residues. CDR3 loop: CSVQRIGQGNETQYF. The DNA for the CDR3 is TGCAGCGTTCAAAGGATAGGACAGGGGAACGAGACCCAGTACTTC.

The rearrangement joins TRBV11-2 to TRBJ2-7; TRBD2 might be the D (7 bases). The ends were cut back, 3 bases at V and 3 bases at J, with 21 bases in the middle. CDR3 length: 17 amino acids. Germline CDR1 reads SGHAT; CDR2 reads FQNNGV. The CDR3 sequence: CASSFLAASGGVYEQYF. The CDR3 DNA reads as TGTGCCAGCAGCTTTTTGGCGGCTTCGGGGGGCGTCTACGAGCAGTACTTC.

This clone was counted between two and nine times. This rearrangement joins TRBV7-9 to TRBJ2-7; unclear D gene. V was cut by 4 bases and J by 3 bases, with 7 bases left in between. The CDR3 is 12 residues long. CDR1 and CDR2 from the germline V gene are SEHNR and FQNEAQ (reference sequence). In nucleotides, the CDR3 is TGTGCCAGCAGCTCGCCGGGCTACGAGCAGTACTTC. It is translated as CASSSPGYEQYF.

The rearrangement links TRBV7-2 to TRBJ2-3; 8 bases map to TRBD1. CDR3 length equals 15 residues. Germline values: CDR1 SGHTA, CDR2 FQGNSA. The V gene end was trimmed by 4 bases and the J gene end by 5 bases; junction bases not matched to a gene: 8. The CDR3 protein is CASSSTQGARDTQYF. As DNA, the CDR3 is TGTGCCAGCAGCTCTACTCAGGGGGCTAGAGATACGCAGTATTTT.

The genes are TRBV7-9 and TRBJ2-6, with D perhaps TRBD1 (6 bases). The CDR3 spans 18 residues. Germline V gene sequence: CDR1 SEHNR, CDR2 FQNEAQ (reference sequence). V dropped 5 bases and J dropped 0 bases, with 17 bases sitting between them. DNA for the CDR3: TGTGCCAGCAGCCCGCCGGAAGGGGGAATCTCTGGGGCCAACGTCCTGACTTTC. It specifies CASSPPEGGISGANVLTF.

This chain joins TRBV7-2 and TRBJ2-3; 10 positions match TRBD1. CDR1 and CDR2 from the germline V gene are SGHTA and FQGNSA. After removal of 2 bases from V and 6 bases from J, the junction contained 5 bases not matched to a gene. This CDR3 contains 15 residues. Written as DNA, the CDR3 is TGTGCCAGCAGCTTAATGGGACAGGGGAAGGATACGCAGTATTTT. Its protein product is CASSLMGQGKDTQYF.

This chain uses TRBV10-2 with TRBJ2-3; TRBD1 matches 9 bases. The CDR3 extends over 15 amino acids. Losses at the gene ends were 4 bases for V and 1 base for J; bases not matched to a gene: 3. Germline assignment: CDR1 WSHSY and CDR2 SAAADI. DNA for the CDR3: TGCGCCAGCAGTGCCAGGACAGGGGGCACAGATACGCAGTATTTT. Protein: CASSARTGGTDTQYF.

The chain carries TRBV18 and TRBJ1-1, with D uncertain. There are 13 residues in the CDR3. Trimming left V 8 bases short and J 1 base short, with 11 bases between. The germline V gene encodes CDR1 KGHSH and CDR2 LQKENI. CDR3 DNA sequence: TGTGCCAGCGGAACGGGTCAGAACACTGAAGCTTTCTTT. Its translation: CASGTGQNTEAFF.

Of note for this clone: One end of the junction does not line up with germline, which may come from a read error. This CDR3 reads CASSYSTSSYNEQFF. In DNA form, the CDR3 reads TGTGCCAGCAGTTACTCGACTAGCTCCTACAATGAACAGTTCTTC. J is TRBJ2-1 and V is TRBV6-2 or TRBV6-3; 7 nucleotides align to TRBD2. The germline V gene encodes CDR1 MNHEY and CDR2 SVGEGT. CDR3 length: 15 residues.

The chain links TRBV5-1 to TRBJ2-5; 10 nucleotides match TRBD2. This CDR3 contains 19 residues. The V gene's germline CDR1 is SGHRS and CDR2 YFSETQ. The ends lost 4 bases at V and 2 bases at J; junction bases unmatched: 17. CDR3 sequence reads: CASSLPVGLAEGSQETQYF. The CDR3 nucleotides are TGCGCCAGCAGCCTACCCGTTGGACTAGCGGAGGGATCTCAAGAGACCCAGTACTTC.

The chain recombines TRBV7-9 with TRBJ2-1, with 13 bases matching TRBD2. The CDR3 covers 16 residues. Germline-derived CDR1 and CDR2 are SEHNR and FQNEAQ (reference sequence). V gave up 5 bases and J gave up 8 bases; unmatched junction bases: 9. This CDR3 reads CASSHRTSGRSDEQFF. The CDR3 DNA is TGTGCCAGCAGCCATAGGACTAGCGGGAGATCGGATGAGCAGTTCTTC. The whole variable domain, filled in from reference TRBV7-9 and TRBJ2-1, reads DTGVSQNPRHKITKRGQNVTFRCDPISEHNRLYWYRQTLGQGPEFLTYFQNEAQLEKSRLLSDRFSAERPKGSFSTLEIQRTEQGDSAMYLCASSHRTSGRSDEQFFGPGTRLTVL.

The chain combines TRBV28 with TRBJ1-4; a possible D gene is TRBD1 (6 bases). This CDR3 is built from 14 residues. V lost 8 bases and J lost 7, with 17 bases in between. Germline-derived CDR1 and CDR2 are MDHEN and SYDVKM. Written as DNA, the CDR3 is TGTGCCAGCCATATCAGGGGTGGGGGTGAAAAACTGTTTTTT. This gives the protein CASHIRGGGEKLFF.

The chain employs TRBV30 and TRBJ1-3; no definite D call. The ends were cut back, 4 bases at V and 2 bases at J, with 3 bases in the middle. CDR1 GTSNPN and CDR2 SVGIG come from the germline V gene (reference sequence). The CDR3 has 11 amino acids. As DNA, the CDR3 is TGTGCCTGGACGGCTGGAAACACCATATATTTT. It encodes CAWTAGNTIYF. The full variable domain, its missing parts supplied by reference TRBV30 and TRBJ1-3, is SQTIHQWPATLVQPVGSPLSLECTVEGTSNPNLYWYRQAAGRGLQLLFYSVGIGQISSEVPQNLSASRPQDRQFILSSKKLLLSDSGFYLCAWTAGNTIYFGEGSWLTVV.

This clone was counted once. V is TRBV19 and J is TRBJ2-7, with TRBD1 matching 9 bases. The V and J ends lost 4 bases and 1 base, in that order; junction bases with no gene match: 2. The CDR3 runs to 14 residues. In germline, CDR1 is LNHDA, CDR2 SQIVND (reference sequence). The CDR3 nucleotides read TGTGCCAGTAGTAACAGGGGGCAATCCTACGAGCAGTACTTC. This translates into CASSNRGQSYEQYF.

This chain joins TRBV14 and TRBJ1-1; unclear D gene. The CDR3 runs to 12 residues. CDR1 and CDR2 from the germline V gene are SGHDN and FVKESK. V dropped 4 bases and J dropped 6 bases, with 9 bases sitting between them. The DNA for the CDR3 is TGTGCCAGCAGCCCCCCCCTCCCTGAAGCTTTCTTT. Translated: CASSPPLPEAFF.

This clone was seen a few times. V is TRBV5-1 and J is TRBJ1-1, with D unresolved. Germline CDR1 is SGHRS and CDR2 is YFSETQ. V was trimmed by 0 bases and J by 3 bases, leaving 21 bases between them. The CDR3 is 18 residues long. Written as DNA, the CDR3 is TGCGCCAGCAGCTTGGAAGGGAGCCTGGGGTTTTTGGACACTGAAGCTTTCTTT. This translates into CASSLEGSLGFLDTEAFF.

The genes are TRBV6-5 and TRBJ2-5; tentative D call: TRBD1 (6 bases). Germline V gives CDR1 MNHEY, CDR2 SVGAGI. V was clipped by 8 bases and J by 4 bases, with 11 bases between them. The CDR3 loop spans 12 amino acids. The CDR3 reads CASERGRETQYF. CDR3 nucleotide sequence: TGTGCCAGCGAAAGGGGGAGAGAGACCCAGTACTTC.

There are a few counts of this clone. The genes are TRBV4-2 and TRBJ2-1, with 7 nucleotides matching TRBD2. Germline-derived CDR1 and CDR2 are LGHNA and YNFKEQ. This CDR3 spans 13 amino acids. With 7 bases clipped from V and 8 bases from J, the junction kept 8 bases outside the gene matches. CDR3 sequence: CASTQIAGDEQFF. In nucleotides, the CDR3 is TGTGCCAGCACACAAATAGCGGGCGATGAGCAGTTCTTC.

The chain employs TRBV6-5 and TRBJ1-2; perhaps TRBD1 as D (5 bases). The germline V gene encodes CDR1 MNHEY and CDR2 SVGAGI. V shed 0 bases and J shed 5 bases, with 16 bases lying between them. This CDR3 is 16 amino acids long. The CDR3: CASSYSNQGWFYGYTF. The CDR3 DNA sequence: TGTGCCAGCAGTTACTCGAATCAGGGCTGGTTTTATGGCTACACCTTC.

The V and J genes are TRBV4-2 and TRBJ2-7; D may be TRBD1 (5 bases). Per the germline V gene, CDR1 is LGHNA and CDR2 is YNFKEQ. This CDR3 spans 16 amino acids. Deletions cut 0 bases from V and 2 bases from J, with 14 bases between. CDR3 amino acids: CASSQEVQGIPYEQYF. The CDR3 DNA sequence: TGTGCCAGCAGCCAAGAAGTGCAGGGAATCCCCTACGAGCAGTACTTC.

V and J are TRBV25-1 and TRBJ1-1; tentative D call: TRBD1 (6 bases). V was trimmed by 3 bases and J by 4 bases, leaving 12 bases between them. Per the germline V gene, CDR1 is MGHDK and CDR2 is SYGVNS. The CDR3 has 14 amino acids. CDR3 nucleotides: TGTGCCAGCAGTGATCCACAGGGTGGCACTGAAGCTTTCTTT. Protein product: CASSDPQGGTEAFF. Filled out from reference TRBV25-1 and TRBJ1-1, the complete variable domain reads EADIYQTPRYLVIGTGKKITLECSQTMGHDKMYWYQQDPGMELHLIHYSYGVNSTEKGDLSSESTVSRIRTEHFPLTLESARPSHTSQYLCASSDPQGGTEAFFGQGTRLTVV.

This clone appeared a single time. The chain employs TRBV27 and TRBJ1-1; D call uncertain. Germline V gives CDR1 MNHEY, CDR2 SMNVEV (reference sequence). This CDR3 has 14 amino acids. Trimming removed 3 bases from V and 0 bases from J, with 8 bases in between. The CDR3 coding sequence is TGTGCCAGCAGTTTCACCCAGATGAACACTGAAGCTTTCTTT. This encodes CASSFTQMNTEAFF.

The chain uses TRBV6-4 and TRBJ2-3, with a possible D match to TRBD1 (5 bases). The CDR3 extends over 14 amino acids. V gave up 5 bases and J gave up 2 bases, with 11 bases separating them. Germline CDR1 MRHNA, CDR2 SNTAGT. This CDR3 is CASSRGPPTDTQYF. In nucleotides, the CDR3 is TGTGCCAGCAGTAGGGGTCCACCCACAGATACGCAGTATTTT.

The chain couples TRBV7-2 to TRBJ2-2; D is ambiguous. The CDR3 is made up of 15 amino acids. The V end was cut by 2 bases, the J end by 1 base, with 8 bases between. Looked up from germline, CDR1 is SGHTA and CDR2 is FQGNSA. The DNA of the CDR3 is TGTGCCAGCAGCTTAAACTCAGGGAACACCGGGGAGCTGTTTTTT. This encodes CASSLNSGNTGELFF.

The V and J genes are TRBV19 and TRBJ2-7; the D gene is possibly TRBD2 (5 bases). Germline loops: CDR1 LNHDA, CDR2 SQIVND (reference sequence). This CDR3 contains 13 residues. V dropped 5 bases and J dropped 4 bases, with 12 bases sitting between them. The CDR3: CASSSSGAYEQYF. Here the CDR3 DNA reads TGTGCCAGTAGTTCCAGCGGAGCTTACGAGCAGTACTTC.

J is TRBJ2-1 and V is TRBV4-1; no definite D call. Trimming shortened V by 0 bases and J by 4 bases, and 10 bases separated the two germline ends. The V gene's germline CDR1 is MGHRA and CDR2 YSYEKL. The CDR3 length is 15 residues. CDR3 DNA: TGCGCCAGCAGCCAAGATCTTGCACAGTACAATGAGCAGTTCTTC. This codes for CASSQDLAQYNEQFF.

This sequence joins TRBV5-1 and TRBJ2-7; TRBD1 matches 9 bases. V lost 1 base to trimming and J lost 5 bases; unmatched junction nucleotides: 7. The CDR3 is 15 residues long. The germline CDR1 and CDR2 sequences are SGHRS and YFSETQ. The CDR3, as DNA: TGCGCCAGCAGCTTGACTTTGGACAGGGGAGACGAGCAGTACTTC. This codes for CASSLTLDRGDEQYF. Full variable domain (remainder filled in from reference TRBV5-1 and TRBJ2-7): KAGVTQTPRYLIKTRGQQVTLSCSPISGHRSVSWYQQTPGQGLQFLFEYFSETQRNKGNFPGRFSGRQFSNSRSEMNVSTLELGDSALYLCASSLTLDRGDEQYFGPGTRLTVT.

CDR3: CASSTPGTGNTEAFF. CDR3 DNA: TGCGCCAGCAGCACTCCCGGGACAGGCAACACTGAAGCTTTCTTT. The V gene is TRBV4-1, the J gene TRBJ1-1, with TRBD1 identical over 8 bases. J was trimmed by 2 bases and V by 5 bases; bases with no gene match: 7. CDR3 length equals 15 residues. Germline V gene sequence: CDR1 MGHRA, CDR2 YSYEKL.

This clone was observed a single time. The chain couples TRBV5-1 to TRBJ2-1; 11 bases match TRBD2. The CDR3 covers 15 residues. Germline CDR1 SGHRS, CDR2 YFSETQ. V trimming: 4 bases; J trimming: 8 bases; junction bases outside the gene matches: 8. The CDR3 protein is CASSILAGGGYEQFF. DNA of the CDR3: TGCGCCAGCAGCATTCTAGCGGGAGGAGGGTATGAGCAGTTCTTC.